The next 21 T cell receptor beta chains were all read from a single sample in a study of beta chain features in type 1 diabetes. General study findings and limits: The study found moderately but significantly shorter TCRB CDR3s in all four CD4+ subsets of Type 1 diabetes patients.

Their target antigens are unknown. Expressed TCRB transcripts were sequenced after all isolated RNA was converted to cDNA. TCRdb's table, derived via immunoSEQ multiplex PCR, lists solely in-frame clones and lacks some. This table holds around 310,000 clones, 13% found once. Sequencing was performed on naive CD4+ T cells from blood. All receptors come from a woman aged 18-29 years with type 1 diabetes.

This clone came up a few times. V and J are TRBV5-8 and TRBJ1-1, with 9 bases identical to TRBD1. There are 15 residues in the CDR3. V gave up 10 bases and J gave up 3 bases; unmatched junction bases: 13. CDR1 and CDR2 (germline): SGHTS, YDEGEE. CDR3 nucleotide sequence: TGTGCCGGAACCAACTTGGACAGGGGTGACACTGAAGCTTTCTTT. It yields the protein CAGTNLDRGDTEAFF.

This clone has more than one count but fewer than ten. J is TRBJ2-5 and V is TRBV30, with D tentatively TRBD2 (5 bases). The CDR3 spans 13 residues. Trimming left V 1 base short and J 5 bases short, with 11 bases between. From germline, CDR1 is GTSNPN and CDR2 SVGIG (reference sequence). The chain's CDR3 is CAWSGRSGETQYF. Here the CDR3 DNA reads TGTGCCTGGAGTGGCCGGTCGGGGGAGACCCAGTACTTC.

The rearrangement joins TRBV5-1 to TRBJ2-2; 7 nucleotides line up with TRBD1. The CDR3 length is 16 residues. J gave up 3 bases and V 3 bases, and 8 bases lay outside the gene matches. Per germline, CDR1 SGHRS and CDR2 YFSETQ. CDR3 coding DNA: TGCGCCAGCAGCTCGGATCCGACAGGGTACACCGGGGAGCTGTTTTTT. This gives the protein CASSSDPTGYTGELFF.

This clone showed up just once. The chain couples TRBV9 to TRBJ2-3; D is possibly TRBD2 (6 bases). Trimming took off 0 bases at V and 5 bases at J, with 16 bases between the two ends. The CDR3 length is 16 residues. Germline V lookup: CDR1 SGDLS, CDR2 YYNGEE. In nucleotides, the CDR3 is TGTGCCAGCAGCGTAGTCTCGGGAGCGTACAGAGATACGCAGTATTTT. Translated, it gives CASSVVSGAYRDTQYF.

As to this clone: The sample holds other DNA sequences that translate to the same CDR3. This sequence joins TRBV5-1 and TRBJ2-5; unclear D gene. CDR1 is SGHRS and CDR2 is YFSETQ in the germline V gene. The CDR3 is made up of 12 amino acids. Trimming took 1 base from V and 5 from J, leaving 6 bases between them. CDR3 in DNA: TGCGCCAGCAGCTTGAGTCGGGAGACCCAGTACTTC. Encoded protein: CASSLSRETQYF.

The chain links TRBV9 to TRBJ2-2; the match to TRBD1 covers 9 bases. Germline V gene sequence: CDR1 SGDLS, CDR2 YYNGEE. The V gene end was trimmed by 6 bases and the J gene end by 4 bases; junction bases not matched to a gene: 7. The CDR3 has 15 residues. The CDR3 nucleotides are TGTGCCAGCAACATACAGGGGGCTGGCACCGGGGAGCTGTTTTTT. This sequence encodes CASNIQGAGTGELFF. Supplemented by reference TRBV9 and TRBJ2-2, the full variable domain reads DSGVTQTPKHLITATGQRVTLRCSPRSGDLSVYWYQQSLDQGLQFLIQYYNGEERAKGNILERFSAQQFPDLHSELNLSSLELGDSALYFCASNIQGAGTGELFFGEGSRLTVL.

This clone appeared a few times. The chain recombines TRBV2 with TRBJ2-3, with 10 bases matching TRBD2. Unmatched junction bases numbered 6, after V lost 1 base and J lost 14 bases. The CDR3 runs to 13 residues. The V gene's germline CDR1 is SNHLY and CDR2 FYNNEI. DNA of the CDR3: TGTGCCAGCAGTGAAGAGGGACTAGCGCGGTTGTATTTT. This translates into CASSEEGLARLYF.

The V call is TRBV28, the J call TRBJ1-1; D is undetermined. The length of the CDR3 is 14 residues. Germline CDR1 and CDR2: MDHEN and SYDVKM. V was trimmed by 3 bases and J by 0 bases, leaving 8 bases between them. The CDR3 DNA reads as TGTGCCAGCAGTTTCCACGGTATGAACACTGAAGCTTTCTTT. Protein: CASSFHGMNTEAFF.

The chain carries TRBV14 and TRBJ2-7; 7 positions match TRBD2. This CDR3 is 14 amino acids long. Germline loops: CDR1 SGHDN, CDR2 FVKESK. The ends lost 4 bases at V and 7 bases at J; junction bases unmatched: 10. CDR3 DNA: TGTGCCAGCAGCCTCGGGGCGGGAGTGAGAGAGCAGTACGTC. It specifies CASSLGAGVREQYV.

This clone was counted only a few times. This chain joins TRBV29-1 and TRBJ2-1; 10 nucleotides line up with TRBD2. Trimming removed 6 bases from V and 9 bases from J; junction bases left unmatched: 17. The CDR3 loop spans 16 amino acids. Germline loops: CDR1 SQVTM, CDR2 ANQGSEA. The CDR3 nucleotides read TGCAGCGTCTCACCCCCGTGGCTAGCGGGAGTGAGTGAGCAGTTCTTC. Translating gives CSVSPPWLAGVSEQFF.

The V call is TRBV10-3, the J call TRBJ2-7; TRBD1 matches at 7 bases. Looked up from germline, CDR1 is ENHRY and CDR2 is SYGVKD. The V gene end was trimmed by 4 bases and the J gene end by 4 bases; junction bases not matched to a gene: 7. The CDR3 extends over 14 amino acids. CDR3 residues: CAISAGTERYEQYV. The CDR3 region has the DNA TGTGCCATCAGTGCTGGGACAGAGAGGTACGAGCAGTACGTC.

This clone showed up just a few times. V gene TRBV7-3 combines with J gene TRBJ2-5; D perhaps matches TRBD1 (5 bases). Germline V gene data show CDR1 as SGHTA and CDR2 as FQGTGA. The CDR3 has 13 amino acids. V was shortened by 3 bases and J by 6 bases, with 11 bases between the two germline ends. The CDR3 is CASSLGPTKTQYF. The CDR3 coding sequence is TGTGCCAGCAGCTTGGGGCCTACAAAGACCCAGTACTTC.

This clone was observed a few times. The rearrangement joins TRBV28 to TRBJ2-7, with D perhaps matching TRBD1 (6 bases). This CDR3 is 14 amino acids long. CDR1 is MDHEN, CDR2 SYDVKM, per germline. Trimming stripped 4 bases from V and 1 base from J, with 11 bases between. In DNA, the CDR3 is TGTGCCAGCAGTTCCATCGGACAGTCCTACGAGCAGTACTTC. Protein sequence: CASSSIGQSYEQYF. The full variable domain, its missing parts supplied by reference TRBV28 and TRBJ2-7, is DVKVTQSSRYLVKRTGEKVFLECVQDMDHENMFWYRQDPGLGLRLIYFSYDVKMKEKGDIPEGYSVSREKKERFSLILESASTNQTSMYLCASSSIGQSYEQYFGPGTRLTVT.

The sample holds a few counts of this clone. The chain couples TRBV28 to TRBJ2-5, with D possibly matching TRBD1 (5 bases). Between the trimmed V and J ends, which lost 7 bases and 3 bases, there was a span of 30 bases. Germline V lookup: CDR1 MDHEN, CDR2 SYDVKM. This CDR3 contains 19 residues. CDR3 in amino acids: CASTHRPGFQTPKKETQYF. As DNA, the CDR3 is TGTGCCAGCACACACCGTCCAGGGTTCCAGACACCGAAAAAAGAGACCCAGTACTTC.

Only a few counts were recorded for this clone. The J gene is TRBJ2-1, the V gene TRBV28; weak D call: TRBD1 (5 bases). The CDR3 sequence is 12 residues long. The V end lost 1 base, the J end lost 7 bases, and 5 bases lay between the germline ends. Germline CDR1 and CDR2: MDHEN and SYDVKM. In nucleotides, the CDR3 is TGTGCCAGCAGTTTATACAGGAATGAGCAGTTCTTC. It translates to CASSLYRNEQFF.

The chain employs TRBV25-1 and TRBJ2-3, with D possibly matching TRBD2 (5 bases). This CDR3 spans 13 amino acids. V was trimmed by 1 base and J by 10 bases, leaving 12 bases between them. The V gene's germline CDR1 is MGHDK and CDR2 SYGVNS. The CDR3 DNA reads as TGTGCCAGCAGTGAATTTCCAACGGAGGCGCAGTATTTT. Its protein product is CASSEFPTEAQYF.

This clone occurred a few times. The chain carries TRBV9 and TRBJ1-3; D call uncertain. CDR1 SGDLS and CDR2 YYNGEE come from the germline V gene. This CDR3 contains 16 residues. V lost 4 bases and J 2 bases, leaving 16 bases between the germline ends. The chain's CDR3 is CASSTSRGGTGNTIYF. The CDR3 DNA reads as TGTGCCAGCAGCACCTCCCGGGGAGGGACTGGAAACACCATATATTTT.

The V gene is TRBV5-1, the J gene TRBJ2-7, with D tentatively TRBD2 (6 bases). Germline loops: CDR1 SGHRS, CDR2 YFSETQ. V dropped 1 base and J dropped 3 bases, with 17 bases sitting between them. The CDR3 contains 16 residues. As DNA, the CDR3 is TGCGCCAGCAGCTTGTTAGCGCGGGACCGCTACTACGAGCAGTACGTC. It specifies CASSLLARDRYYEQYV.

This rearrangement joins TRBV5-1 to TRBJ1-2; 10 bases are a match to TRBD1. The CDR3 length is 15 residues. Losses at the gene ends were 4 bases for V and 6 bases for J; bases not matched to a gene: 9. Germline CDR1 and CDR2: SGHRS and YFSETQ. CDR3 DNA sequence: TGCGCCAGCAGCGGAAACACCGGGACAGGGGATGGCTACACCTTC. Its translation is CASSGNTGTGDGYTF.

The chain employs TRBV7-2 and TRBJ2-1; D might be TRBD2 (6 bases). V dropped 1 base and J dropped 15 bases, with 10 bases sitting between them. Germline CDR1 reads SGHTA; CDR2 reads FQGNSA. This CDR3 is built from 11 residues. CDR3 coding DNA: TGTGCCAGCAGCTTAGAGGGACTCCCGTTCTTC. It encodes CASSLEGLPFF.

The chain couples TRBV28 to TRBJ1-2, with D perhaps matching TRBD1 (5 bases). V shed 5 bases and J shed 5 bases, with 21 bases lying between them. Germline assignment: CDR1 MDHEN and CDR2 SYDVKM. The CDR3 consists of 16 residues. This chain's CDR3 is CASSQNPRDFVYGYTF. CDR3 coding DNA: TGTGCCAGCAGTCAAAACCCTCGGGACTTTGTATATGGCTACACCTTC.